This T cell receptor beta chain derives from a study of cytomegalovirus exposure and HLA in healthy donors. Study-wide findings and caveats: Reports indicated that the classifier achieved high specificity and sensitivity in diagnosing cytomegalovirus status. Testing in vitro showed a few CMV-associated chains specific for CMV antigens. That first-cohort TCR clusters tended to co-occur in the 90 to 150 validation repertoires was found in a later analysis.

The donors were part of the validation cohort, which consisted of roughly 110 subjects and was separate from the first cohort of 666 subjects. V lost 7 bases to trimming and J lost 5 bases; unmatched junction nucleotides: 5. Germline values: CDR1 LNHDA, CDR2 SQIVND (reference sequence). The CDR3 has 13 residues. This clone was counted once. Its antigen is still unknown. The protocol was immunoSEQ multiplex PCR, while the TCRdb copy is restricted to in-frame clones and leaves out a portion. The repertoire includes fewer than 250,000 clones, around 87% of them detected once, and 2.6% sits in the top ten.

The rearrangement joins TRBV19 to TRBJ1-5, with 7 bases fitting TRBD1. The TCR comes from a man between 18 and 35 years old in good health and CMV-seronegative. Sequencing was performed on PBMCs. DNA for the CDR3: TGTGCCAGTAAAGTCCAGGGGGATCAGCCCCAGCATTTT. Protein: CASKVQGDQPQHF.